A single sample is the source of the 32 T cell receptor beta chains below, sequenced in a study of cytomegalovirus exposure and HLA in healthy donors. Amplification used 60 Vbeta primers and 13 Jbeta primers. Sequencing was performed with immunoSEQ multiplex PCR; in TCRdb, only in-frame clones are kept and a portion is missing. The sample lists about 130,000 clones, 80% occurring once. The material sequenced was PBMCs. The receptors shown here come from a man aged 30 to 45 in good health and CMV-seropositive.

The rearrangement joins TRBV4-1 to TRBJ1-1; D ambiguous. The germline V gene encodes CDR1 MGHRA and CDR2 YSYEKL. The ends were cut back, 3 bases at V and 5 bases at J, with 19 bases in the middle. The CDR3 sequence is 16 residues long. The CDR3 DNA follows: TGCGCCAGCAGCCAGGTGGTTCGGGAAGGGAAGACTGAAGCTTTCTTT. Translation: CASSQVVREGKTEAFF.

This clone has just one count. The chain joins TRBV6-5 to TRBJ1-1; D is possibly TRBD1 (5 bases). The CDR3 is made up of 15 amino acids. Germline lookup yields CDR1 MNHEY and CDR2 SVGAGI. The V gene lost 3 bases and the J gene lost 1 base, with 12 bases spanning the gap. The CDR3 DNA is TGTGCCAGCAGTTATGGCGGGGGTAGGAACACTGAAGCTTTCTTT. Its protein is CASSYGGGRNTEAFF.

This clone was seen more than once but under ten times. The chain links TRBV7-2 to TRBJ2-2; the match to TRBD2 covers 14 bases. Trimming took 3 bases from V and 6 from J; bases not matched to a gene: 0. Germline loops: CDR1 SGHTA, CDR2 FQGNSA. The CDR3 is 15 residues long. The DNA of the CDR3 is TGTGCCAGCAGCTTGACTAGCGGGGGGGCCGGGGAGCTGTTTTTT. Translation gives CASSLTSGGAGELFF.

This clone was seen only a few times. V gene TRBV5-5 combines with J gene TRBJ2-6; D possibly corresponds to TRBD1 (6 bases). V lost 4 bases, J lost 4 bases, and 18 bases lay in between. Per the germline V gene, CDR1 is SGHKS and CDR2 is YYEKEE (reference sequence). The CDR3 has 17 amino acids. CDR3 loop: CASSDYRVRTGANVLTF. CDR3 in DNA: TGTGCCAGCAGCGACTACAGGGTTAGGACCGGGGCCAACGTCCTGACTTTC.

This chain connects TRBV28 to TRBJ2-5; 7 bases match TRBD1. Germline V CDR1 and CDR2: MDHEN, SYDVKM. This CDR3 has 15 residues. With 8 bases clipped from V and 2 bases from J, the junction kept 11 bases outside the gene matches. Written as DNA, the CDR3 is TGTGCCAGCGGGCCCCGAGGGACAGTTCAAGAGACCCAGTACTTC. Residues: CASGPRGTVQETQYF.

The chain is built from TRBV27 and TRBJ2-5; tentatively, D is TRBD2 (6 bases). This CDR3 comprises 14 residues. Germline values: CDR1 MNHEY, CDR2 SMNVEV (reference sequence). V lost 2 bases, J lost 5 bases, and 12 bases lay in between. The CDR3 region has the DNA TGTGCCAGCAGTTTAGGGGGGTATGGGGAGACCCAGTACTTC. Residues: CASSLGGYGETQYF.

The V call is TRBV27, the J call TRBJ1-2; the D is unclear. The V gene's germline CDR1 is MNHEY and CDR2 SMNVEV (reference sequence). The V end lost 6 bases, the J end lost 4 bases, and 12 bases lay between the germline ends. The CDR3 runs to 13 residues. CDR3 DNA: TGTGCCAGCAGCCTTGATAGCCTCTATGGCTACACCTTC. Encoded protein: CASSLDSLYGYTF.

This chain connects TRBV9 to TRBJ2-4; 10 nucleotides align to TRBD1. The CDR3 covers 12 residues. V lost 5 bases and J lost 8; bases outside the gene matches: 1. Per the germline V gene, CDR1 is SGDLS and CDR2 is YYNGEE. Here the CDR3 DNA reads TGTGCCAGCAGAGGACAGGGGGACATTCAGTACTTC. Translating it yields CASRGQGDIQYF.

This chain joins TRBV5-1 and TRBJ2-3; 8 bases align to TRBD2. Trimming cost V 6 bases and J 2 bases; bases outside gene matches: 8. Germline loops: CDR1 SGHRS, CDR2 YFSETQ. The CDR3 covers 15 residues. CDR3 in amino acids: CASIRAGGSTDTQYF. CDR3 sequence (DNA): TGCGCCAGCATTCGGGCGGGGGGTTCCACAGATACGCAGTATTTT.

Only one count was recorded for this clone. The gene calls are TRBV7-6 and TRBJ2-7, with TRBD1 matching 8 bases. This CDR3 region has 17 residues. CDR1 and CDR2 from the germline V gene are SGHVS and FNYEAQ. V was clipped by 5 bases and J by 2 bases; unmatched bases: 14. The CDR3 DNA follows: TGTGCCAGCAGCCCCCTAAATTCAGGGGGCTTTACCTACGAGCAGTACTTC. It translates to CASSPLNSGGFTYEQYF.

This sequence joins TRBV15 and TRBJ1-5; D remains ambiguous. Trimming took 0 bases from V and 4 from J, leaving 10 bases between them. CDR1 is LNHNV, CDR2 YYDKDF, per germline (reference sequence). The CDR3 extends over 15 amino acids. The CDR3 sequence: CATSREPPGNQPQHF. Here the CDR3 DNA reads TGTGCCACCAGCAGAGAGCCTCCGGGAAATCAGCCCCAGCATTTT.

To note about this clone: This sample includes further DNA sequences coding for the same CDR3. The CDR3 loop reads CASSQDGPTSNYGYTF. DNA of the CDR3: TGTGCCAGCAGCCAAGATGGCCCCACATCCAACTATGGCTACACCTTC. This chain joins TRBV4-2 and TRBJ1-2; D is unclear. Trimming pared 0 bases from V and 2 bases from J, leaving 13 bases between. The CDR3 totals 16 residues. Germline CDR1 LGHNA, CDR2 YNFKEQ.

V is TRBV27 and J is TRBJ2-2, with a tentative D call TRBD1 (5 bases). CDR3 length: 15 amino acids. The V end lost 3 bases, the J end lost 1 base, and 9 bases lay between the germline ends. Germline CDR1 and CDR2: MNHEY and SMNVEV (reference sequence). CDR3 coding DNA: TGTGCCAGCAGTTTGGGCAGGGAGAACACCGGGGAGCTGTTTTTT. This codes for CASSLGRENTGELFF.

The rearrangement joins TRBV13 to TRBJ2-7; 9 nucleotides match TRBD2. The germline gives CDR1 PRHDT, CDR2 FYEKMQ (reference sequence). The CDR3 loop spans 14 amino acids. Germline trimming cut 6 bases from V and 3 bases from J; bases unmatched to any gene: 6. The CDR3 sequence: CASSYRRGGYEQYF. CDR3 nucleotide sequence: TGTGCCAGCAGTTATAGGCGGGGGGGCTACGAGCAGTACTTC.

The chain couples TRBV6-6 to TRBJ1-6; D is undetermined. The CDR3 has 14 amino acids. Deletions cut 5 bases from V and 7 bases from J, with 12 bases between. The germline CDR1 and CDR2 sequences are MNHNY and SVGAGI (reference sequence). For the CDR3, the DNA is TGTGCCAGCAGTCCGAGACGGGAAAATTCACCCCTCCACTTT. This encodes CASSPRRENSPLHF.

This clone was detected a few times. The rearrangement links TRBV5-1 to TRBJ2-1; maybe TRBD1 (6 bases). V was clipped by 5 bases and J by 0 bases, with 12 bases between them. The CDR3 has 15 residues. Germline V lookup: CDR1 SGHRS, CDR2 YFSETQ. The CDR3 here is CASRLTGSSYNEQFF. CDR3 sequence (DNA): TGCGCCAGCAGACTCACAGGGAGCTCCTACAATGAGCAGTTCTTC.

The V and J genes are TRBV5-1 and TRBJ2-3; TRBD2 agrees at 13 bases. This CDR3 contains 16 residues. CDR1 is SGHRS, CDR2 YFSETQ, per germline. With V trimmed by 4 bases and J by 6 bases, 8 bases remained unmatched. This chain's CDR3 is CASSTGLAGVRDTQYF. DNA for the CDR3: TGCGCCAGCAGCACTGGACTAGCGGGGGTGAGGGATACGCAGTATTTT. The full variable domain, its missing parts supplied by reference TRBV5-1 and TRBJ2-3, is KAGVTQTPRYLIKTRGQQVTLSCSPISGHRSVSWYQQTPGQGLQFLFEYFSETQRNKGNFPGRFSGRQFSNSRSEMNVSTLELGDSALYLCASSTGLAGVRDTQYFGPGTRLTVL.

The V call is TRBV10-3, the J call TRBJ2-7, with 7 positions matching TRBD1. V trimming: 5 bases; J trimming: 2 bases; junction bases outside the gene matches: 15. This CDR3 is 17 amino acids long. Germline V gene lookup returns CDR1 ENHRY and CDR2 SYGVKD. The CDR3 coding sequence is TGTGCCATCAGTCATGACAGGGTGTTAACTAAGACCTACGAGCAGTACTTC. Its translation: CAISHDRVLTKTYEQYF.

The chain joins TRBV29-1 to TRBJ1-3, with D hard to call. The CDR3 has 13 residues. V dropped 4 bases and J dropped 2 bases, with 9 bases sitting between them. Germline CDR1 and CDR2: SQVTM and ANQGSEA. The CDR3 loop is CSVGGRAGNTIYF. The CDR3 DNA follows: TGCAGCGTTGGAGGGAGGGCTGGAAACACCATATATTTT.

The chain joins TRBV30 to TRBJ2-5; a weak D match, TRBD2 (6 bases). The DNA end is more similar to TRBJ2-7, so the J call may be wrong. The CDR3 consists of 16 residues. Germline V gives CDR1 GTSNPN, CDR2 SVGIG (reference sequence). CDR3 coding DNA: TGTGCCTGGAGTCGGAGGGGTCGGGGGTTCTTCTACGAGCAGTACTTC. It encodes CAWSRRGRGFFYEQYF.

The CDR3 DNA follows: TGCAGCGTCGGACAGGGGAGGCGAGCTAACTATGGCTACACCTTC. This codes for CSVGQGRRANYGYTF. The gene calls are TRBV29-1 and TRBJ1-2, with 9 bases that match TRBD1. The J segment lost 0 bases and the V segment lost 6 bases, leaving 8 bases of the junction unmatched. Germline V gene data show CDR1 as SQVTM and CDR2 as ANQGSEA. The CDR3 extends over 15 amino acids.

Note on this clone: One end of the junction is discordant with germline, which a read error may explain. The CDR3 spells CASSLSGYVYTF. DNA for the CDR3: TGCGCCAGCAGCTTGAGCGGCTATGTCTACACCTTC. The chain joins TRBV5-1 to TRBJ1-2, with D uncertain. Germline loops: CDR1 SGHRS, CDR2 YFSETQ. This CDR3 comprises 12 residues.

V gene TRBV25-1 combines with J gene TRBJ2-3; tentatively, D is TRBD1 (6 bases). V was shortened by 6 bases and J by 3 bases, with 10 bases between the two germline ends. The germline V gene has CDR1 MGHDK and CDR2 SYGVNS. CDR3 length equals 13 residues. The chain's CDR3 is CASRRTATDTQYF. Here the CDR3 DNA reads TGTGCCAGCAGGAGGACAGCTACAGATACGCAGTATTTT.

This chain uses TRBV27 with TRBJ2-2; 8 bases fit TRBD2. The CDR3 loop spans 16 amino acids. CDR1 MNHEY and CDR2 SMNVEV come from the germline V gene (reference sequence). The V gene end was trimmed by 5 bases and the J gene end by 5 bases; junction bases not matched to a gene: 10. CDR3: CASSIIGGARTGELFF. The CDR3 DNA sequence: TGTGCCAGCAGTATTATCGGGGGGGCCAGGACCGGGGAGCTGTTTTTT.

The V and J genes are TRBV29-1 and TRBJ1-2, with D possibly being TRBD1 (5 bases). Looked up from germline, CDR1 is SQVTM and CDR2 is ANQGSEA. Trimming shortened V by 6 bases and J by 5 bases, and 19 bases separated the two germline ends. The CDR3 spans 14 residues. The CDR3 spells CSVTPNSGGYGYTF. The CDR3 DNA sequence: TGCAGCGTCACACCTAACTCGGGGGGGTATGGCTACACCTTC.

This chain connects TRBV4-1 to TRBJ1-1; no firm D call. The CDR3 covers 15 residues. Trimming took off 1 base at V and 4 bases at J, with 13 bases between the two ends. Per germline, CDR1 MGHRA and CDR2 YSYEKL. The CDR3 is CASSQAPSWSTEAFF. The CDR3 nucleotides are TGCGCCAGCAGCCAAGCCCCCAGTTGGAGCACTGAAGCTTTCTTT.

The chain uses TRBV2 and TRBJ1-4, with 7 bases that match TRBD1. The germline CDR1 and CDR2 sequences are SNHLY and FYNNEI. The CDR3 extends over 14 amino acids. The V segment lost 6 bases and the J segment 5 bases; nucleotides outside the gene matches: 6. CDR3 amino acids: CASRDARGNEKLFF. The CDR3 bases are TGTGCCAGCAGGGATGCCAGGGGGAATGAAAAACTGTTTTTT.

This chain uses TRBV29-1 with TRBJ1-3; D might be TRBD1 (6 bases). The CDR3 extends over 14 amino acids. Between the trimmed V and J ends, which lost 5 bases and 0 bases, there was a span of 11 bases. Germline CDR1 is SQVTM and CDR2 is ANQGSEA. The CDR3 bases are TGCAGCGTTTCCGGGACAAACTCTGGAAACACCATATATTTT. It encodes CSVSGTNSGNTIYF.

DNA of the CDR3: TGTGCCAGCTCTAAGTCCCCGGTGAACACTGAAGCTTTCTTT. Translating it yields CASSKSPVNTEAFF. The rearrangement joins TRBV7-2 to TRBJ1-1; D gene unclear. V dropped 8 bases and J dropped 0 bases, with 13 bases sitting between them. CDR1 SGHTA and CDR2 FQGNSA come from the germline V gene. The CDR3 covers 14 residues.

The chain joins TRBV7-2 to TRBJ1-1; no reliable D call. V gave up 3 bases and J gave up 8 bases, with 16 bases separating them. Germline V gene data show CDR1 as SGHTA and CDR2 as FQGNSA. The CDR3 totals 14 residues. CDR3: CASSFDLGVSEAFF. The DNA for the CDR3 is TGTGCCAGCAGCTTCGATTTGGGAGTATCCGAAGCTTTCTTT.

This clone came up a few times. The chain carries TRBV7-7 and TRBJ2-5, with TRBD2 identical over 9 bases. The CDR3 has 14 residues. V lost 11 bases and J lost 5; bases outside the gene matches: 12. Germline V CDR1 and CDR2: SSHAT, FNYEAQ (reference sequence). CDR3 protein: CASAVGGGVETQYF. The CDR3 DNA follows: TGTGCCTCAGCTGTCGGCGGGGGGGTGGAGACCCAGTACTTC.

This clone was detected once. The genes are TRBV2 and TRBJ2-2, with D uncertain. V lost 9 bases, J lost 1 base, and 18 bases lay in between. The germline gives CDR1 SNHLY, CDR2 FYNNEI. This CDR3 contains 16 residues. The CDR3, as DNA: TGTGCCAGTCGACTTGAGGTTCTAGGGAACACCGGGGAGCTGTTTTTT. It yields the protein CASRLEVLGNTGELFF.